What follows describes a single TCR beta chain. The table came from immunoSEQ multiplex PCR; TCRdb's copy has only in-frame clones and leaves some out. Altogether about 140,000 clones are present, around nine tenths being singletons, with the ten largest covering approximately 10%. The record originates from a study of blood T cell repertoires in COVID-19. Overall study context: Nucleic acid was either cDNA or gDNA, and it came from T cells, B-cell-depleted T cells, or PBMCs.

The V and J ends lost 1 base and 5 bases, in that order; junction bases with no gene match: 9. There are 16 residues in the CDR3. The germline CDR1 and CDR2 sequences are MNHEY and SMNVEV (reference sequence). The source material was peripheral blood. This chain links TRBV27 with TRBJ2-3; 7 nucleotides match TRBD1. The receptor comes from a man aged 55 to 70 with active or convalescent COVID-19. The CDR3 reads CASSLLGGEMRDTQYF. The CDR3 bases are TGTGCCAGCAGTTTATTAGGGGGCGAAATGCGAGATACGCAGTATTTT.